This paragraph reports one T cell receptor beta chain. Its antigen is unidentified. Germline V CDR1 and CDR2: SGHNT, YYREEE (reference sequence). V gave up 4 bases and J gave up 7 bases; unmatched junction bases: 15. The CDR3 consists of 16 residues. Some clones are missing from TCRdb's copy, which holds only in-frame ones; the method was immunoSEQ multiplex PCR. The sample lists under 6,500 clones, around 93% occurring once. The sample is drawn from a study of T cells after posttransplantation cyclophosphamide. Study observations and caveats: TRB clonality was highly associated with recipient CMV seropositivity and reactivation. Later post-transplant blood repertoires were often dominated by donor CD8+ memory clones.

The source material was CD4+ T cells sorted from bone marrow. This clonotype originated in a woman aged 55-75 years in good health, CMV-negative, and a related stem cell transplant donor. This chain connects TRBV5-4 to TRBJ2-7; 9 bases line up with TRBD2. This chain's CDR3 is CASSPSAGGPFGEQYF. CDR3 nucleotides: TGTGCCAGCAGCCCCTCTGCGGGAGGGCCCTTCGGAGAGCAGTACTTC.